The rows below give T cell receptor beta chains drawn from one sample of a study of T-cell memory formation after mild COVID-19. TCRdb re-called the 5' RACE reads through MiXCR, storing one row per CDR3 protein. The sample lists hundreds of thousands of distinct CDR3 sequences; 20% were seen once. Source material: PBMCs or a T cell subset sorted from them (not recorded which). These receptor sequences come from an adult woman who had mild COVID-19 (a few samples of this study predate the infection). Cell type and time point are not known. Both conserved end residues are part of each CDR3. D genes are given only for firm matches. The listing skips clone size in some rows; elsewhere it reads once, few, many or a size class.

v_gene: TRBV24-1
abundance: NA
j_gene: TRBJ2-1
d_gene: NA
CDR3aa: CATSDRASNEQFF
CDR3nt: TGTGCCACCAGTGACAGGGCTTCCAATGAGCAGTTCTTC

v_gene: TRBV15
abundance: NA
j_gene: TRBJ2-5
d_gene: TRBD2
CDR3aa: CATSARTSDQETQYF
CDR3nt: TGTGCCACCAGCGCCCGCACTAGCGACCAAGAGACCCAGTACTTC

v_gene: TRBV28
abundance: NA
j_gene: TRBJ2-1
d_gene: TRBD1
CDR3aa: CASREGTADEQFF
CDR3nt: TGTGCCAGCAGAGAAGGGACAGCAGATGAGCAGTTCTTC

v_gene: TRBV20-1
abundance: NA
j_gene: TRBJ2-7
d_gene: NA
CDR3aa: CSARDFLTGASYEQYF
CDR3nt: TGCAGTGCTAGAGATTTCCTTACGGGGGCCTCCTACGAGCAGTACTTC

v_gene: TRBV7-7
abundance: NA
j_gene: TRBJ2-7
d_gene: NA
CDR3aa: CASVPYEQYF
CDR3nt: TGTGCTAGCGTCCCCTACGAGCAGTACTTC

v_gene: TRBV19
abundance: few
j_gene: TRBJ1-5
d_gene: NA
CDR3aa: CASRPSSNQPQHF
CDR3nt: TGTGCCAGTCGACCGTCTAGCAATCAGCCCCAGCATTTT

v_gene: TRBV29-1
abundance: NA
j_gene: TRBJ2-3
d_gene: NA
CDR3aa: CSVVAAGPDTQYF
CDR3nt: TGCAGCGTTGTGGCGGCAGGTCCAGATACGCAGTATTTT

v_gene: TRBV12-3/TRBV12-4
abundance: many
j_gene: TRBJ2-1
d_gene: TRBD2
CDR3aa: CASTALRESSYNEQFF
CDR3nt: TGTGCCAGCACCGCCTTGCGGGAGAGCTCCTACAATGAGCAGTTCTTC

v_gene: TRBV4-1
abundance: few
j_gene: TRBJ2-3
d_gene: NA
CDR3aa: CASSQDGNSLDTQYF
CDR3nt: TGCGCCAGCAGCCAAGATGGGAACTCTCTGGATACGCAGTATTTT

v_gene: TRBV5-1
abundance: NA
j_gene: TRBJ1-1
d_gene: NA
CDR3aa: CASSWEGSGTEAFF
CDR3nt: TGCGCCAGCAGCTGGGAGGGGTCGGGGACTGAAGCTTTCTTT

v_gene: TRBV9
abundance: NA
j_gene: TRBJ1-1
d_gene: NA
CDR3aa: CASSVVGQNTEAFF
CDR3nt: TGTGCCAGCAGCGTAGTTGGACAGAACACTGAAGCTTTCTTT

v_gene: TRBV12-3/TRBV12-4
abundance: NA
j_gene: TRBJ2-3
d_gene: NA
CDR3aa: CASSFVAGARYF
CDR3nt: TGTGCCAGCAGTTTTGTGGCAGGGGCTCGGTATTTT

v_gene: TRBV5-6
abundance: many
j_gene: TRBJ1-1
d_gene: TRBD1
CDR3aa: CASSLDRGPEAFF
CDR3nt: TGTGCCAGCAGCTTGGACAGGGGGCCTGAAGCTTTCTTT

v_gene: TRBV5-1
abundance: few
j_gene: TRBJ2-2
d_gene: NA
CDR3aa: CASSIAGTLNTGELFF
CDR3nt: TGCGCCAGCAGCATAGCCGGGACACTTAACACCGGGGAGCTGTTTTTT